Following are 17 T cell receptor beta chains from one sample sequenced in a study of response to subunit inactivated influenza vaccine. In TCRdb, the RT-PCR reads were re-called with MiXCR into one record per CDR3 protein. The table records over 650,000 distinct CDR3 sequences, around 18% of them present only once. The starting material was PBMCs from blood, obtained 5 days after vaccination. The receptors originated from a man aged 50-60 years who received an inactivated influenza vaccine.

A remark on this clonotype: Relative to the germline gene, one junction end is altered; a read error may explain this. The rearrangement joins TRBV5-1 to TRBJ2-1; 10 bases map to TRBD1. Germline CDR1 reads SGHRS; CDR2 reads YFSETQ. This CDR3 is built from 19 residues. Written as DNA, the CDR3 is TGCGCCAGCAGCTTCAGGACAGGGGGGTACGGCCCCGAATACAAGGAGCAGCTCTTC. Translating gives CASSFRTGGYGPEYKEQLF. Variable domain in full (rest from reference TRBV5-1 and TRBJ2-1): KAGVTQTPRYLIKTRGQQVTLSCSPISGHRSVSWYQQTPGQGLQFLFEYFSETQRNKGNFPGRFSGRQFSNSRSEMNVSTLELGDSALYLCASSFRTGGYGPEYKEQLFGPGTRLTVL.

In its sample, this clonotype was seen a few times. The chain carries TRBV6-2 or TRBV6-3 and TRBJ2-3; TRBD2 matches at 11 bases. Germline V gene lookup returns CDR1 MNHEY and CDR2 SVGEGT. The V segment lost 5 bases and the J segment 9 bases; nucleotides outside the gene matches: 22. The CDR3 covers 19 residues. In DNA, the CDR3 is TGTGCCAGCAGTCCTTCCCTGCTAGCGGGAGGAACCAGCTTTCGAACGCAGTATTTT. It codes for CASSPSLLAGGTSFRTQYF.

This clonotype appeared a few times. J is TRBJ2-7 and V is TRBV20-1, with 10 bases lining up with TRBD2. V trimming: 1 base; J trimming: 7 bases; junction bases outside the gene matches: 16. Germline CDR1 reads DFQATT; CDR2 reads SNEGSKA (reference sequence). The CDR3 runs to 17 residues. The CDR3 DNA reads as TGCAGTGCTAGAGGACCACCGGCGATAACTAGCGGGGTTGAGCAGTACTTC. It encodes CSARGPPAITSGVEQYF.

This clonotype was picked up a small number of times. The chain joins TRBV7-9 to TRBJ2-1, with D possibly matching TRBD1 (6 bases). This CDR3 is 15 amino acids long. Germline-derived CDR1 and CDR2 are SEHNR and FQNEAQ (reference sequence). The V end lost 5 bases, the J end lost 3 bases, and 14 bases lay between the germline ends. The CDR3 bases are TGTGCCAGCAGCCCGACCGGGACACTCTACAATGAGCAGTTCTTC. As protein: CASSPTGTLYNEQFF.

This clonotype was counted between two and nine times. V usage is TRBV6-2 or TRBV6-3 and J usage is TRBJ2-2; D remains unclear. Trimming left V 7 bases short and J 6 bases short, with 12 bases between. CDR1 and CDR2 from the germline V gene are MNHEY and SVGEGT. There are 13 residues in the CDR3. The CDR3 loop reads CASTKTGPGELFF. The CDR3 region has the DNA TGTGCCAGCACCAAAACCGGTCCCGGGGAGCTGTTTTTT.

Here the CDR3 DNA reads TGTGCCAGCAGTTTGTCGTCGGGCAGGGGTTTAGGAGCTTTCTTT. It yields the protein CASSLSSGRGLGAFF. V is TRBV12-3 or TRBV12-4 and J is TRBJ1-1; weak D call: TRBD1 (6 bases). V dropped 3 bases and J dropped 10 bases, with 21 bases sitting between them. The CDR3 runs to 15 residues.

This clonotype was seen more than once but under ten times. The chain recombines TRBV3-1 with TRBJ2-2, with TRBD1 as a possible D gene (5 bases). The CDR3 loop spans 16 amino acids. The V gene's germline CDR1 is LGHDT and CDR2 YNNKEL (reference sequence). Deletions cut 1 base from V and 2 bases from J, with 11 bases between. This chain's CDR3 is CASSQVYRINTGELFF. CDR3 nucleotide sequence: TGTGCCAGCAGCCAAGTCTACAGGATTAACACCGGGGAGCTGTTTTTT.

The chain is built from TRBV12-3 or TRBV12-4 and TRBJ1-5, with D uncertain. V dropped 1 base and J dropped 7 bases, with 11 bases sitting between them. The CDR3 sequence is 14 residues long. The CDR3 reads CASSLVIGSQPQHF. The CDR3 DNA reads as TGTGCCAGCAGTTTAGTGATAGGTAGCCAGCCCCAGCATTTT.

V is TRBV7-9 and J is TRBJ1-6; D gene ambiguous. CDR3 size: 11 residues. V lost 3 bases and J 10 bases, leaving 4 bases between the germline ends. Germline CDR1 reads SEHNR; CDR2 reads FQNEAQ (reference sequence). CDR3 sequence (DNA): TGTGCCAGCAGCTTGTCCTCACCCCTCCACTTT. It codes for CASSLSSPLHF.

The rearrangement uses TRBV7-3 and TRBJ1-2, with 11 bases aligning to TRBD1. The V gene's germline CDR1 is SGHTA and CDR2 FQGTGA. This CDR3 has 14 residues. V gave up 4 bases and J gave up 8 bases; unmatched junction bases: 6. The CDR3 sequence is CASSSDRGLKGYTF. CDR3 DNA: TGTGCCAGCAGCTCGGACAGGGGGCTGAAGGGCTACACCTTC.

The chain couples TRBV6-2 or TRBV6-3 to TRBJ2-7; the D is unclear. Germline CDR1 reads MNHEY; CDR2 reads SVGEGT. The CDR3 is 12 amino acids. V dropped 7 bases and J dropped 9 bases, with 16 bases sitting between them. CDR3 coding DNA: TGTGCCAGCACGAGTGGACCTATCGGGCAGTACTTC. It is translated as CASTSGPIGQYF.

This clonotype was found many times. The V gene is TRBV6-5, the J gene TRBJ1-5, with D tentatively TRBD1 (5 bases). This CDR3 is 12 amino acids long. CDR1 and CDR2 from the germline V gene are MNHEY and SVGAGI. Trimming stripped 8 bases from V and 4 bases from J, with 9 bases between. Here the CDR3 reads CASRRGNQPQHF. The CDR3 nucleotides are TGTGCCAGCCGAAGGGGAAATCAGCCCCAGCATTTT.

This clonotype has a handful of counts. The V and J genes are TRBV7-2 and TRBJ2-3, with TRBD2 matching over 16 bases. Germline V gene lookup returns CDR1 SGHTA and CDR2 FQGNSA. CDR3 length: 17 residues. Germline trimming cut 4 bases from V and 3 bases from J; bases unmatched to any gene: 4. This CDR3 is CASSWGLAGGPTDTQYF. The CDR3 DNA sequence: TGTGCCAGCAGCTGGGGACTAGCGGGAGGGCCGACAGATACGCAGTATTTT. Full variable domain (outside the CDR3, taken from reference TRBV7-2 and TRBJ2-3): GAGVSQSPSNKVTEKGKDVELRCDPISGHTALYWYRQSLGQGLEFLIYFQGNSAPDKSGLPSDRFSAERTGGSVSTLTIQRTQQEDSAVYLCASSWGLAGGPTDTQYFGPGTRLTVL.

This clonotype was seen more than once but under ten times. The V and J genes are TRBV4-1 and TRBJ1-2; D possibly corresponds to TRBD1 (6 bases). CDR1 MGHRA and CDR2 YSYEKL come from the germline V gene. The CDR3 is 14 amino acids. The ends were cut back, 4 bases at V and 3 bases at J, with 12 bases in the middle. The CDR3 reads CASSRIQGDYGYTF. As DNA, the CDR3 is TGCGCCAGCAGCCGAATACAGGGTGACTATGGCTACACCTTC.

The gene calls are TRBV20-1 and TRBJ2-1, with 11 positions matching TRBD2. The CDR3 runs to 16 residues. Unmatched junction bases numbered 5, after V lost 0 bases and J lost 4 bases. Per germline, CDR1 DFQATT and CDR2 SNEGSKA (reference sequence). CDR3 sequence: CSARDPTSGAYNEQFF. The CDR3 coding sequence is TGCAGTGCTAGAGACCCGACTAGCGGGGCTTACAATGAGCAGTTCTTC.

The rearrangement uses TRBV6-5 and TRBJ2-3, with TRBD2 identical over 9 bases. After removal of 1 base from V and 3 bases from J, the junction contained 5 bases not matched to a gene. Germline V gene lookup returns CDR1 MNHEY and CDR2 SVGAGI. The CDR3 extends over 16 amino acids. In DNA, the CDR3 is TGTGCCAGCAGTTACTACGCGGGGGGGACGACAGATACGCAGTATTTT. Its protein is CASSYYAGGTTDTQYF.

Ten or more counts support this clonotype. The chain recombines TRBV7-7 with TRBJ2-1; D unclear. The V end was cut by 1 base, the J end by 9 bases, with 10 bases between. CDR1 and CDR2 (germline): SSHAT, FNYEAQ (reference sequence). This CDR3 has 13 residues. This CDR3 reads CASSLGLFGEQFF. CDR3 DNA sequence: TGTGCCAGCAGCTTAGGGTTGTTTGGTGAGCAGTTCTTC.